A selection of T cell receptor beta chains follows, all from one sample in a study of identifying expanded T cells in peripheral blood. The data were produced by immunoSEQ multiplex PCR, yet TCRdb's version contains in-frame clones alone and is incomplete. The top ten hold roughly 15% of the sample, which has around 47,000 clones, 82% seen once. Sequenced sample: blood. The source is a person between 18 and 70 years old in good health. Each CDR3 is given with its conserved first and last residue.

>TRBV9
CASSVGTVNTEAFF
>TRBV10-3
CAISISTSGGTDTQYF
>TRBV5-1
CASSSGPSNTEAFF
>TRBV27
CASSLAQGYEQYF
>TRBV6-6
CASSYLVETQYF
>TRBV27
CASSFRGGGNTEAFF
>TRBV28
CASHGGVNSEQYF
>TRBV27
CASSLRRVTGELFF
>TRBV2
CARGSGLEGETQYF
>TRBV2
CASTQQTAGTGELFF
>TRBV5-1
CASSLAGTTTRSGELFF
>TRBV2
CASSLGTSGNLNTQYF
>TRBV7-8
CASNGGLGTTDTQYF
>TRBV6-4
CASSTSGGDTGELFF
>TRBV7-2
CASSLALIGSEKLFF